Shown below are 26 T cell receptor beta chains from a single sample sequenced in a study of vaccination effects on CD4 cells after COVID-19. ViraFEST expansion of antigen-specific CD4+ T cells with viral peptide pools preceded sequencing. With more than 9 days of culture completed, CD4+ T cells were isolated. The person was diagnosed with PCR-confirmed SARS-CoV-2 infection between March and December 2020. For these receptors, no antigen is known. Sequencing was performed with immunoSEQ multiplex PCR; in TCRdb, only in-frame clones are kept and a portion is missing. The sample records tens of thousands of clones, approximately 70% being singletons. Specimen: CD4+ T cells from PBMCs cultured with a peptide pool, collected before COVID-19 vaccination. These receptor sequences come from a human donor who had a prior SARS-CoV-2 infection.

The chain combines TRBV29-1 with TRBJ2-7, with 7 bases lining up with TRBD1. The CDR3 is 13 amino acids. V dropped 5 bases and J dropped 3; count of bases not matched to a gene: 7. The germline CDR1 and CDR2 sequences are SQVTM and ANQGSEA. CDR3 nucleotides: TGCAGCGTTAGGTCTCAGGGGGTCTACGAGCAGTACTTC. Protein product: CSVRSQGVYEQYF.

The chain couples TRBV15 to TRBJ1-5; D may be TRBD1 (5 bases). The CDR3 spans 14 residues. V was pared by 1 base and J by 4 bases, with 8 bases between. CDR1 LNHNV and CDR2 YYDKDF come from the germline V gene (reference sequence). The CDR3 region is CATSRGDLNQPQHF. The DNA for the CDR3 is TGTGCCACCAGCAGAGGGGACCTTAATCAGCCCCAGCATTTT.

The chain carries TRBV27 and TRBJ1-1; D is uncertain. V was cut by 2 bases and J by 1 base, with 14 bases left in between. The germline V gene encodes CDR1 MNHEY and CDR2 SMNVEV (reference sequence). This CDR3 is 16 amino acids long. CDR3 sequence reads: CASSLSWGSSNTEAFF. The CDR3 DNA is TGTGCCAGCAGTTTAAGTTGGGGAAGCTCGAACACTGAAGCTTTCTTT.

The DNA of the CDR3 is TGTGCCAGCGGGGGGAGCTCCTACAATGAGCAGTTCTTC. As protein: CASGGSSYNEQFF. This chain joins TRBV19 and TRBJ2-1; 7 nucleotides line up with TRBD2. From germline, CDR1 is LNHDA and CDR2 SQIVND (reference sequence). This CDR3 has 13 residues. Trimming cost V 9 bases and J 0 bases; bases outside gene matches: 2.

This rearrangement joins TRBV21-1 to TRBJ1-6; the table names TRBD1, a call not compared with the DNA. TRBV21-1 is reported as a pseudogene. The CDR3 is 16 residues long. The CDR3 coding sequence is TGTGCCATCCTTTATATGGGAACAGGGTGGAGGTCACCCCTCCACTTT. Encoded protein: CAILYMGTGWRSPLHF.

The chain couples TRBV7-2 to TRBJ2-3, with 8 bases aligning to TRBD2. CDR1 SGHTA and CDR2 FQGNSA come from the germline V gene. Trimming at V came to 5 bases and at J to 4 bases, leaving 8 bases not matched to a gene. The CDR3 length is 15 residues. CDR3 sequence reads: CASSPPGLEADTQYF. CDR3 in DNA: TGTGCCAGCAGCCCACCGGGACTAGAAGCAGATACGCAGTATTTT.

CDR3 nucleotides: TGTGCCAGCAGCGTGGGAGGGGCTTCGTCCTACGAGCAGTACTTC. This translates into CASSVGGASSYEQYF. The chain links TRBV9 to TRBJ2-7; 7 bases agree with TRBD2. The CDR3 has 15 amino acids. Germline assignment: CDR1 SGDLS and CDR2 YYNGEE. The junction had 6 bases not matched to a gene; V was cut back by 2 bases and J by 1 base. Combining the CDR3 with reference TRBV9 and TRBJ2-7 gives the whole variable domain DSGVTQTPKHLITATGQRVTLRCSPRSGDLSVYWYQQSLDQGLQFLIQYYNGEERAKGNILERFSAQQFPDLHSELNLSSLELGDSALYFCASSVGGASSYEQYFGPGTRLTVT.

The genes are TRBV19 and TRBJ2-7; 7 bases agree with TRBD1. The ends lost 3 bases at V and 2 bases at J; junction bases unmatched: 7. From germline, CDR1 is LNHDA and CDR2 SQIVND (reference sequence). The CDR3 loop spans 15 amino acids. CDR3 region: CASSIHWTGTYEQYF. In DNA form, the CDR3 reads TGTGCCAGTAGTATTCATTGGACAGGAACCTACGAGCAGTACTTC.

This chain links TRBV27 with TRBJ2-1; perhaps TRBD1 as D (6 bases). Trimming took 6 bases from V and 5 from J, leaving 11 bases between them. This CDR3 contains 13 residues. The V gene's germline CDR1 is MNHEY and CDR2 SMNVEV (reference sequence). The CDR3 coding sequence is TGTGCCAGCAGAAGACAGGCACACAATGAGCAGTTCTTC. Encoded protein: CASRRQAHNEQFF.

The rearrangement joins TRBV9 to TRBJ2-2; D may match TRBD1 or TRBD2 (5 bases each). The CDR3 has 15 residues. The V end lost 4 bases, the J end lost 4 bases, and 14 bases lay between the germline ends. Germline CDR1 reads SGDLS; CDR2 reads YYNGEE. The DNA of the CDR3 is TGTGCCAGCAGCATCGGGACCTCGGGCACCGGGGAGCTGTTTTTT. Translated, it gives CASSIGTSGTGELFF.

The CDR3 protein is CASSQDRTGNMNTEAFF. The DNA for the CDR3 is TGCGCCAGCAGCCAAGATCGGACAGGGAACATGAACACTGAAGCTTTCTTT. The chain carries TRBV4-3 and TRBJ1-1; 8 bases line up with TRBD1. Trimming took 0 bases from V and 0 from J; bases not matched to a gene: 6. CDR3 size: 17 residues. Germline loops: CDR1 LGHNA, CDR2 YSLEER.

V usage is TRBV15 and J usage is TRBJ2-2, with unresolved D. Trimming left V 4 bases short and J 7 bases short, with 7 bases between. CDR3 length: 12 residues. The V gene's germline CDR1 is LNHNV and CDR2 YYDKDF (reference sequence). The CDR3 DNA sequence: TGTGCCACCAGCATCTGGGGCGGGGAGCTGTTTTTT. It specifies CATSIWGGELFF.

This chain joins TRBV5-4 and TRBJ2-7; 8 bases align to TRBD1. Trimming cost V 1 base and J 4 bases; bases outside gene matches: 7. This CDR3 region has 15 residues. Germline assignment: CDR1 SGHNT and CDR2 YYREEE (reference sequence). The CDR3 DNA follows: TGTGCCAGCAGCTTGCACGGGACAGGTTCTTACGAGCAGTACTTC. Translating gives CASSLHGTGSYEQYF.

J is TRBJ2-7 and V is TRBV19; D gene ambiguous. Germline loops: CDR1 LNHDA, CDR2 SQIVND (reference sequence). The CDR3 is made up of 14 amino acids. Trimming left V 1 base short and J 3 bases short, with 10 bases between. The CDR3 sequence: CASSIGWQSYEQYF. Here the CDR3 DNA reads TGTGCCAGTAGTATAGGGTGGCAGAGCTACGAGCAGTACTTC.

The chain links TRBV3-1 (or the pseudogene TRBV3-2) to TRBJ2-3; TRBD2 matches at 11 bases. V lost 0 bases and J lost 4; bases outside the gene matches: 6. The CDR3 is 17 amino acids. Germline loops: CDR1 LGHDT, CDR2 YNNKEL (reference sequence). The CDR3 region has the DNA TGTGCCAGCAGCCAAGAAGGCGCTAGCGGGGGGTCAGATACGCAGTATTTT. Protein product: CASSQEGASGGSDTQYF.

This chain uses TRBV30 with TRBJ1-3, with 8 bases that match TRBD1. Germline V gene lookup returns CDR1 GTSNPN and CDR2 SVGIG (reference sequence). CDR3 size: 14 residues. Unmatched junction bases numbered 5, after V lost 5 bases and J lost 2 bases. CDR3 coding DNA: TGTGCCTGGGGACAGGGTTTTCCTGGAAACACCATATATTTT. The encoded protein is CAWGQGFPGNTIYF.

This chain connects TRBV18 to TRBJ2-7; 9 bases are a match to TRBD1. The CDR3 extends over 20 amino acids. The germline gives CDR1 KGHSH, CDR2 LQKENI. Trimming removed 0 bases from V and 4 bases from J; junction bases left unmatched: 19. The CDR3 nucleotides read TGTGCCAGCTCACCACCTAGTGGAGCGCCGGGACAGGGCAAATCTTACGAGCAGTACTTC. Its translation is CASSPPSGAPGQGKSYEQYF. Using reference TRBV18 and TRBJ2-7 for the parts outside the CDR3, the full variable domain is NAGVMQNPRHLVRRRGQEARLRCSPMKGHSHVYWYRQLPEEGLKFMVYLQKENIIDESGMPKERFSAEFPKEGPSILRIQQVVRGDSAAYFCASSPPSGAPGQGKSYEQYFGPGTRLTVT.

This clone has just one count. V gene TRBV5-5 combines with J gene TRBJ1-1, with no clear D. Germline assignment: CDR1 SGHKS and CDR2 YYEKEE (reference sequence). Trimming took 6 bases from V and 11 from J, leaving 20 bases between them. This CDR3 spans 13 amino acids. CDR3 DNA sequence: TGTGCCAGCATCCTATGCTGGGTAGTGACGGCTTTCTTT. It encodes CASILCWVVTAFF.

V and J are TRBV1 and TRBJ2-3; TRBD2, as called in the table, went unchecked against the DNA. TRBV1 is an annotated pseudogene. This CDR3 comprises 16 residues. The chain's CDR3 is CTSSPRLALLTDTQYF. The CDR3 DNA follows: TGCACCAGCAGCCCCCGACTCGCACTACTAACAGATACGCAGTATTTT.

The chain joins TRBV7-9 to TRBJ2-1; D might be TRBD2 (5 bases). Trimming stripped 2 bases from V and 9 bases from J, with 14 bases between. The CDR3 sequence is 14 residues long. The germline CDR1 and CDR2 sequences are SEHNR and FQNEAQ (reference sequence). The CDR3 sequence: CASSLILSGGEQFF. The CDR3 DNA follows: TGTGCCAGCAGCTTAATCTTAAGCGGAGGTGAGCAGTTCTTC.

The chain is built from TRBV9 and TRBJ1-2; D is ambiguous. CDR3 length equals 14 residues. The germline CDR1 and CDR2 sequences are SGDLS and YYNGEE. V was clipped by 0 bases and J by 4 bases, with 10 bases between them. CDR3 nucleotides: TGTGCCAGCAGCGTAGAGTTAAGTGCCTATGGCTACACCTTC. This encodes CASSVELSAYGYTF.

V gene TRBV11-2 combines with J gene TRBJ2-3; 8 bases map to TRBD1. Trimming cost V 4 bases and J 4 bases; bases outside gene matches: 4. This CDR3 spans 14 amino acids. Looked up from germline, CDR1 is SGHAT and CDR2 is FQNNGV. The CDR3 coding sequence is TGTGCCAGCAGCTATGACAGGGGAGCAGATACGCAGTATTTT. It is translated as CASSYDRGADTQYF. The whole variable domain, remainder taken from reference TRBV11-2 and TRBJ2-3, is EAGVAQSPRYKIIEKRQSVAFWCNPISGHATLYWYQQILGQGPKLLIQFQNNGVVDDSQLPKDRFSAERLKGVDSTLKIQPAKLEDSAVYLCASSYDRGADTQYFGPGTRLTVL.

The chain joins TRBV9 to TRBJ2-5; the match to TRBD2 covers 8 bases. The CDR3 is made up of 16 amino acids. Trimming took 1 base from V and 1 from J; bases not matched to a gene: 6. Germline V gene lookup returns CDR1 SGDLS and CDR2 YYNGEE. CDR3 sequence: CASSVTGGTTQETQYF. The CDR3 region has the DNA TGTGCCAGCAGCGTAACGGGGGGGACTACCCAAGAGACCCAGTACTTC.

The gene calls are TRBV5-6 and TRBJ2-1; D call uncertain. The CDR3 totals 15 residues. The V gene's germline CDR1 is SGHDT and CDR2 YYEEEE. V dropped 7 bases and J dropped 0 bases, with 14 bases sitting between them. The CDR3 protein is CASAGAGSSYNEQFF. DNA for the CDR3: TGTGCCAGCGCCGGAGCCGGAAGCTCCTACAATGAGCAGTTCTTC.

The chain links TRBV7-9 to TRBJ1-1; D uncertain. The CDR3 has 13 amino acids. In germline, CDR1 is SEHNR, CDR2 FQNEAQ (reference sequence). The germline V and J ends were trimmed by 2 bases and 7 bases, with 11 bases remaining between them. The CDR3, as DNA: TGTGCCAGCAGCTTAAAAGGGCCATATGAAGCTTTCTTT. The encoded protein is CASSLKGPYEAFF.

The chain has TRBV3-1 (or the pseudogene TRBV3-2) and TRBJ2-5, with 12 bases that match TRBD2. CDR1 and CDR2 (germline): LGHDT, YNNKEL (reference sequence). The CDR3 loop spans 17 amino acids. The ends lost 1 base at V and 2 bases at J; junction bases unmatched: 5. CDR3 sequence (DNA): TGTGCCAGCAGCCAAGGGACTAGCGGGGAAGTTCAAGAGACCCAGTACTTC. Its translation is CASSQGTSGEVQETQYF.